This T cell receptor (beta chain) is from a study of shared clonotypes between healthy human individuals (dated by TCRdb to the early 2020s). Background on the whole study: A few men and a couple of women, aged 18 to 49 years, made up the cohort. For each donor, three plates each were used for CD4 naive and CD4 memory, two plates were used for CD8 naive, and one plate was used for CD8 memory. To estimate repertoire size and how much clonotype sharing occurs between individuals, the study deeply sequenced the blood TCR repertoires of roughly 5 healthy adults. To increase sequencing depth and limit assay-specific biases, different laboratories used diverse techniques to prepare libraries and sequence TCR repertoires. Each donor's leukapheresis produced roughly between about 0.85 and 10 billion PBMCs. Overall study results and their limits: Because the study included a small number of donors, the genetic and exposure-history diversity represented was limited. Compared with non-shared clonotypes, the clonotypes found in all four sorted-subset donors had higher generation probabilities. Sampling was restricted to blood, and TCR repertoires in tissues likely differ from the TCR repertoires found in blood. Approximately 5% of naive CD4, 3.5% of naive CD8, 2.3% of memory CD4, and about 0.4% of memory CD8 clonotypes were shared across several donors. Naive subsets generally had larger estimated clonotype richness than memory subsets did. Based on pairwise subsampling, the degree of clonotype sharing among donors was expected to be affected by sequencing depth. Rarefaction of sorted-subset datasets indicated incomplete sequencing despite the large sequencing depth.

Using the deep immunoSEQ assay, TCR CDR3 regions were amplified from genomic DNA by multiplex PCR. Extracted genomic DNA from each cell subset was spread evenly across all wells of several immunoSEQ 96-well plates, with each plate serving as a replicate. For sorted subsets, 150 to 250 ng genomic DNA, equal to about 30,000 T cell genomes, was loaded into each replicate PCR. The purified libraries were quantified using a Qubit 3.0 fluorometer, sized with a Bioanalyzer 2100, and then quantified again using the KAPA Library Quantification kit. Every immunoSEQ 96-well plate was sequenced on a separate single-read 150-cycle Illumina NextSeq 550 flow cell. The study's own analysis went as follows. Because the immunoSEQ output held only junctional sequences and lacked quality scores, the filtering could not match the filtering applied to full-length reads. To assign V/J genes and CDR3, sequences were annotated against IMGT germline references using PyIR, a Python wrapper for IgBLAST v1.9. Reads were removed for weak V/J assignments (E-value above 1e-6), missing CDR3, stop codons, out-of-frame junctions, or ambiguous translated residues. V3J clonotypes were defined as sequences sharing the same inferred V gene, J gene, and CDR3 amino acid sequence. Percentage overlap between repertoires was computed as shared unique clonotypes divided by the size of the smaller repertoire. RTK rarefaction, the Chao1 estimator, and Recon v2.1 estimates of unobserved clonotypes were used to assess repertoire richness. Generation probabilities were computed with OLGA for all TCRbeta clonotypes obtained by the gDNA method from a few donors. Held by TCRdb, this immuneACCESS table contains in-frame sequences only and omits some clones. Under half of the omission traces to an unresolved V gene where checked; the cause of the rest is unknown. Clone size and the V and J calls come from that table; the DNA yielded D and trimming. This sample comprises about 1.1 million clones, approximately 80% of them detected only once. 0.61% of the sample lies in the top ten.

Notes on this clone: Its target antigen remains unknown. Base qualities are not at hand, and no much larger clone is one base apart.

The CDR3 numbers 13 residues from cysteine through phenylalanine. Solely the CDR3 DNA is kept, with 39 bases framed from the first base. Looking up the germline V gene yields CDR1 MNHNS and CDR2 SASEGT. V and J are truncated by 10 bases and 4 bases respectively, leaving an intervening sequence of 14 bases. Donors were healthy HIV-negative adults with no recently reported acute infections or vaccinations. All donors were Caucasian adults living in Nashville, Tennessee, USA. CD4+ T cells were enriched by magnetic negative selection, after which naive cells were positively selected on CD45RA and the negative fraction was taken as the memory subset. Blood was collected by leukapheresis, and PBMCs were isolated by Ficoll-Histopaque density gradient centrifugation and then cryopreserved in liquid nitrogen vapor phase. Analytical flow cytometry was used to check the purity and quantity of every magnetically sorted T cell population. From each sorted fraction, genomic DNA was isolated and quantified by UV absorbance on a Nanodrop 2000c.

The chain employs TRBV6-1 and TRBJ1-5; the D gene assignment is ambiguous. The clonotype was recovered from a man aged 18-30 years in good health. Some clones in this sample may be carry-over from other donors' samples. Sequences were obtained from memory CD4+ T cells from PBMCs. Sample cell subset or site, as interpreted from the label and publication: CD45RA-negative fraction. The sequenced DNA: TGTGCCATAACCGGGTCTCCGAATCAGCCCCAGCATTTT. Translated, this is CAITGSPNQPQHF.